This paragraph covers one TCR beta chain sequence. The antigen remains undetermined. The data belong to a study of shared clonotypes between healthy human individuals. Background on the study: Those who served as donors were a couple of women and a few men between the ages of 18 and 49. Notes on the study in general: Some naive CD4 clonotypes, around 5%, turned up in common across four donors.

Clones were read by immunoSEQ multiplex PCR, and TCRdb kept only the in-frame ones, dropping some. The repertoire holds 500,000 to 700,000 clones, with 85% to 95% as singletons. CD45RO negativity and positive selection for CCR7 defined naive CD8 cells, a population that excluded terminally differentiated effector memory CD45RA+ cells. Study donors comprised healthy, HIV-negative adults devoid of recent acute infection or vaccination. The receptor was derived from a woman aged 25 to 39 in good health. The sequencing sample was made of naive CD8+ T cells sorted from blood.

The CDR3 DNA sequence: TGTGCCAGCAGCCCTAACAGGGGGCTCACTGAAGCTTTCTTT. This encodes CASSPNRGLTEAFF. The chain employs TRBV11-1 and TRBJ1-1, with 9 bases fitting TRBD1. The length of the CDR3 is 14 residues. In germline, CDR1 is SGHAT, CDR2 FQDESV (reference sequence). The V segment lost 5 bases and the J segment 4 bases; nucleotides outside the gene matches: 5.